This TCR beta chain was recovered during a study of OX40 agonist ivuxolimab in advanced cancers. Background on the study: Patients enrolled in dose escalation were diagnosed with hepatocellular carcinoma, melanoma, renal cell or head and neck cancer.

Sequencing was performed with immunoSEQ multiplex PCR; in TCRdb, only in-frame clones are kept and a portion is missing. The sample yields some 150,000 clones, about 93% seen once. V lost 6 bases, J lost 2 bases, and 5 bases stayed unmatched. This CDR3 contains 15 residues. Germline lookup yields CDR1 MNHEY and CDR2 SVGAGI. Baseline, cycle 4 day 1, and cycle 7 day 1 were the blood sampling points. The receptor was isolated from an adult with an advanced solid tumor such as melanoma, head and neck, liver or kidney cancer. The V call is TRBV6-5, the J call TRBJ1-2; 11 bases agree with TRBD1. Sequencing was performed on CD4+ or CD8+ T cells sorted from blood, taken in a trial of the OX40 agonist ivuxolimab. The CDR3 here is CASSLGTGGNYGYTF. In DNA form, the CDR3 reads TGTGCCAGCAGCCTTGGGACAGGGGGGAACTATGGCTACACCTTC.